The 25 T cell receptor beta chains reported below all come from one sample, sequenced in a study of T cells in Graves' hyperthyroidism and ophthalmopathy. RNA transcripts gave rise to amplified TCR beta CDR3 regions. The TCR CDR3 was amplified in a first-round RT-PCR using the HTBI primer set. MiXCR, run by TCRdb on the multiplex PCR reads, gives a single entry per CDR3 protein. The table lists 550,000 to 650,000 distinct CDR3 sequences, about 15% of them singletons. The material sequenced was blood. The receptors here all came from a woman aged 25-40 years with Graves' hyperthyroidism that later progressed to Graves' ophthalmopathy.

This clonotype was seen a handful of times. This chain joins TRBV5-4 and TRBJ2-1; D tentatively fits TRBD1 or TRBD2 (6 bases each). Germline lookup yields CDR1 SGHNT and CDR2 YYREEE (reference sequence). V lost 4 bases and J 3 bases, leaving 17 bases between the germline ends. The CDR3 runs to 16 residues. The CDR3, as DNA: TGTGCCAGCAGCCCCGGGGGCAGCCAAGACTACAATGAGCAGTTCTTC. Its translation is CASSPGGSQDYNEQFF.

The chain joins TRBV20-1 to TRBJ1-1; perhaps TRBD1 as D (5 bases). Germline CDR1 DFQATT, CDR2 SNEGSKA (reference sequence). The germline V and J ends were trimmed by 1 base and 8 bases, with 14 bases remaining between them. The CDR3 sequence is 13 residues long. The CDR3 loop reads CSARVRGTGEAFF. CDR3 nucleotides: TGCAGTGCTAGAGTTCGGGGTACAGGAGAAGCTTTCTTT.

In this sample, this clonotype turned up many times. CDR3: CASSLGTVGETQYF. In nucleotides, the CDR3 is TGTGCCAGCAGTTTAGGGACCGTGGGGGAGACCCAGTACTTC. V usage is TRBV12-3 or TRBV12-4 and J usage is TRBJ2-5; D unclear. Trimming took off 1 base at V and 5 bases at J, with 11 bases between the two ends. The CDR3 totals 14 residues.

Details on this clonotype: A much bigger clone sits one base away, suggesting this may be a read error. The chain is built from TRBV19 and TRBJ1-2; no firm D call. Germline lookup yields CDR1 LNHDA and CDR2 SQIVND (reference sequence). CDR3 length: 13 amino acids. CDR3 sequence reads: CARSTSRDYGYTF. The CDR3 DNA is TGTGCCCGTAGTACCTCACGGGACTATGGCTACACCTTC.

This clonotype was seen ten or more times. CDR3 nucleotide sequence: TGTGCCAGCAGCCCAGGAGCGGGAGGCGGAGATACGCAGTATTTT. It yields the protein CASSPGAGGGDTQYF. The chain employs TRBV4-2 and TRBJ2-3; 9 bases are shared with TRBD2. CDR1 is LGHNA and CDR2 is YNFKEQ in the germline V gene. J gave up 5 bases and V 4 bases, and 7 bases lay outside the gene matches. This CDR3 region has 15 residues.

The sample holds a few counts of this clonotype. Written as DNA, the CDR3 is TGTGCCAGCAGACGCGGGAGTAGCGATAGCACAGATACGCAGTATTTT. Protein product: CASRRGSSDSTDTQYF. The chain has TRBV11-1 and TRBJ2-3; 7 positions match TRBD2. Trimming cost V 6 bases and J 0 bases; bases outside gene matches: 9. This CDR3 has 16 amino acids. Germline V CDR1 and CDR2: SGHAT, FQDESV (reference sequence). Full variable domain (rest looked up from reference TRBV11-1 and TRBJ2-3): EAEVAQSPRYKITEKSQAVAFWCDPISGHATLYWYRQILGQGPELLVQFQDESVVDDSQLPKDRFSAERLKGVDSTLKIQPAELGDSAMYLCASRRGSSDSTDTQYFGPGTRLTVL.

This clonotype has a count of ten or more. The CDR3 coding sequence is TGTGCCAGCAGTCCCATCGAGCCAGGGGTTCCCTCCGGTGAGCAGTTCTTC. It encodes CASSPIEPGVPSGEQFF. The rearrangement links TRBV28 to TRBJ2-1; possible D gene TRBD1, 6 bases. Germline V CDR1 and CDR2: MDHEN, SYDVKM. The CDR3 has 17 amino acids. V was trimmed by 5 bases and J by 9 bases, leaving 26 bases between them.

In this sample, this clonotype turned up many times. This chain uses TRBV7-2 with TRBJ2-7, with TRBD2 as a possible D gene (6 bases). The V gene lost 4 bases and the J gene lost 5 bases, with 12 bases spanning the gap. The germline V gene has CDR1 SGHTA and CDR2 FQGNSA. This CDR3 region has 13 residues. The CDR3 here is CASSSGTPHEQYF. The CDR3 bases are TGTGCCAGCAGCTCTGGGACTCCTCACGAGCAGTACTTC.

This clonotype appeared many times. The chain joins TRBV19 to TRBJ1-1; D not resolved. The CDR3 runs to 13 residues. The germline V gene has CDR1 LNHDA and CDR2 SQIVND (reference sequence). Trimming left V 0 bases short and J 6 bases short, with 8 bases between. The chain's CDR3 is CASSIDDGAEAFF. For the CDR3, the DNA is TGTGCCAGTAGTATAGATGACGGGGCTGAAGCTTTCTTT. Looking up the rest from reference TRBV19 and TRBJ1-1 gives the full variable domain: DGGITQSPKYLFRKEGQNVTLSCEQNLNHDAMYWYRQDPGQGLRLIYYSQIVNDFQKGDIAEGYSVSREKKESFPLTVTSAQKNPTAFYLCASSIDDGAEAFFGQGTRLTVV.

This clonotype occurred many times. The chain joins TRBV12-3 or TRBV12-4 to TRBJ1-1; a weak D match, TRBD1 (5 bases). Trimming pared 5 bases from V and 11 bases from J, leaving 18 bases between. The CDR3 length is 13 residues. In DNA form, the CDR3 reads TGTGCCAGCAGTGCGACCGGGACGGCTCGGGCTTTCTTT. It specifies CASSATGTARAFF.

V is TRBV27 and J is TRBJ2-3; no reliable D call. There are 13 residues in the CDR3. Trimming pared 4 bases from V and 7 bases from J, leaving 12 bases between. Germline V gives CDR1 MNHEY, CDR2 SMNVEV (reference sequence). The CDR3: CASSSSPTNTQYF. CDR3 DNA: TGTGCCAGCAGTTCCTCCCCCACTAATACGCAGTATTTT.

J is TRBJ2-1 and V is TRBV6-5, with unresolved D. Germline values: CDR1 MNHEY, CDR2 SVGAGI. This CDR3 is 14 amino acids long. The V and J ends lost 6 bases and 4 bases respectively, with 13 bases between them. CDR3 sequence: CASRYAADYNEQFF. CDR3 nucleotides: TGTGCCAGCAGATACGCGGCGGATTACAATGAGCAGTTCTTC.

This clonotype was counted many times. The gene calls are TRBV18 and TRBJ1-2; no reliable D call. V lost 2 bases and J 8 bases, leaving 9 bases between the germline ends. CDR1 and CDR2 from the germline V gene are KGHSH and LQKENI. CDR3 length: 12 residues. This CDR3 reads CASSPYLGGYTF. The CDR3 DNA reads as TGTGCCAGCTCACCATACCTGGGAGGCTACACCTTC.

This clonotype was seen only a few times. This CDR3 reads CASGLGGLTGTGYTF. Here the CDR3 DNA reads TGTGCTAGTGGTTTGGGGGGCTTGACAGGGACCGGCTACACCTTC. The chain combines TRBV12-5 with TRBJ1-2; TRBD1 agrees at 7 bases. After removal of 1 base from V and 8 bases from J, the junction contained 10 bases not matched to a gene. Germline V gene data show CDR1 as LGHNT and CDR2 as FRNRAP. The CDR3 is made up of 15 amino acids.

This clonotype was seen repeatedly, ten times or more. The chain joins TRBV25-1 to TRBJ2-3; tentatively, D is TRBD1 (6 bases). This CDR3 spans 16 amino acids. CDR1 is MGHDK, CDR2 SYGVNS, per germline. V lost 3 bases and J lost 0, with 13 bases in between. CDR3 nucleotides: TGTGCCAGCAGTGAGGACGCAGGGGCGAGCACAGATACGCAGTATTTT. Translated, it gives CASSEDAGASTDTQYF.

This clonotype was recorded a few times. This sequence joins TRBV3-1 and TRBJ2-1; a possible D gene is TRBD2 (5 bases). The CDR3 sequence is 15 residues long. The V gene's germline CDR1 is LGHDT and CDR2 YNNKEL (reference sequence). The ends were cut back, 0 bases at V and 7 bases at J, with 13 bases in the middle. The chain's CDR3 is CASSQDNGLTNEQFF. The CDR3 nucleotides are TGTGCCAGCAGCCAAGATAATGGACTGACAAATGAGCAGTTCTTC.

This clonotype has a handful of counts. V gene TRBV7-3 combines with J gene TRBJ2-5, with D perhaps matching TRBD1 (5 bases). CDR3 length: 13 residues. Germline V gives CDR1 SGHTA, CDR2 FQGTGA. Trimming took off 2 bases at V and 5 bases at J, with 9 bases between the two ends. The CDR3 DNA sequence: TGTGCCAGCAGCTTAGGGGCCTACGAGACCCAGTACTTC. Translated, it gives CASSLGAYETQYF.

This clonotype was counted ten times or more. This chain connects TRBV5-8 to TRBJ2-2; 13 bases align to TRBD2. The CDR3 runs to 17 residues. J was trimmed by 4 bases and V by 0 bases; bases with no gene match: 3. Looked up from germline, CDR1 is SGHTS and CDR2 is YDEGEE. CDR3 in amino acids: CASSLGTSGRFTGELFF. For the CDR3, the DNA is TGTGCCAGCAGCTTGGGGACTAGCGGGAGATTCACCGGGGAGCTGTTTTTT.

The sample holds a few counts of this clonotype. The CDR3 DNA reads as TGTGCCAGCAGCTTGGTGGGGGCCGATGGCTACACCTTC. Amino acids: CASSLVGADGYTF. This chain joins TRBV5-5 and TRBJ1-2; D might be TRBD1 (6 bases). Germline V lookup: CDR1 SGHKS, CDR2 YYEKEE (reference sequence). CDR3 length equals 13 residues. Trimming stripped 0 bases from V and 6 bases from J, with 9 bases between.

This clonotype was found once. CDR3 nucleotide sequence: TGTGCCAGCAGCTTTTTCATGGGCAATGAGCAGTTCTTC. This sequence encodes CASSFFMGNEQFF. V and J are TRBV9 and TRBJ2-1; no definite D call. Trimming stripped 4 bases from V and 6 bases from J, with 11 bases between. Germline V gene data show CDR1 as SGDLS and CDR2 as YYNGEE. CDR3 length: 13 amino acids.

The table lists this clonotype with many counts. This chain links TRBV24-1 with TRBJ1-5; possibly TRBD1 for D (6 bases). The CDR3 consists of 15 residues. V was shortened by 4 bases and J by 7 bases, with 16 bases between the two germline ends. Germline V gene lookup returns CDR1 KGHDR and CDR2 SFDVKD. The CDR3 loop reads CATSDGGQTGQPQHF. The CDR3 bases are TGTGCCACCAGTGACGGGGGACAAACAGGACAGCCCCAGCATTTT.

The chain joins TRBV27 to TRBJ2-7, with 11 bases aligning to TRBD1. The CDR3 is made up of 15 amino acids. Losses at the gene ends were 6 bases for V and 2 bases for J; bases not matched to a gene: 6. The V gene's germline CDR1 is MNHEY and CDR2 SMNVEV (reference sequence). CDR3 nucleotide sequence: TGTGCCAGCAGAACACCGGGACAGGGGGCCTACGAGCAGTACTTC. Its translation: CASRTPGQGAYEQYF.

There are many counts of this clonotype. V usage is TRBV7-2 and J usage is TRBJ2-7, with D unclear. V dropped 8 bases and J dropped 7 bases, with 12 bases sitting between them. This CDR3 has 11 residues. The germline V gene encodes CDR1 SGHTA and CDR2 FQGNSA. For the CDR3, the DNA is TGTGCCAGCTTTTACCTGGGTGAGCAGTACTTC. Its protein is CASFYLGEQYF.

This clonotype appeared a few times. V and J are TRBV20-1 and TRBJ1-2; D gene unclear. V was pared by 1 base and J by 4 bases, with 10 bases between. There are 13 residues in the CDR3. Germline values: CDR1 DFQATT, CDR2 SNEGSKA (reference sequence). CDR3 nucleotide sequence: TGCAGTGCTAGAGGGGCTCTCGTCTATGGCTACACCTTC. As protein: CSARGALVYGYTF.

The genes are TRBV7-9 and TRBJ2-3; D possibly corresponds to TRBD1 (6 bases). This CDR3 is built from 13 residues. The germline V gene has CDR1 SEHNR and CDR2 FQNEAQ (reference sequence). V was cut by 11 bases and J by 2 bases, with 14 bases left in between. The CDR3 coding sequence is TGTGCCGGTCAGGGGCCGCTCACAGATACGCAGTATTTT. This sequence encodes CAGQGPLTDTQYF.